Sequencing of this T cell receptor beta chain was carried out in a study of blood T cell repertoires in COVID-19. In the study overall: The United States, Italy and Spain provided the acute and convalescent COVID-19 samples.

CDR1 and CDR2 (germline): WNHNN, SYGVQD (reference sequence). There are 17 residues in the CDR3. Trimming took 0 bases from V and 4 from J; bases not matched to a gene: 8. Assay used: immunoSEQ multiplex PCR; TCRdb lists only in-frame clones, some missing. The sample lists more than 100,000 clones; over 60% were seen once. The sequenced sample was peripheral blood. The clonotype originates from a woman older than 75 with acute or convalescent COVID-19. This chain joins TRBV10-1 and TRBJ1-1; TRBD1 matches 10 bases. For the CDR3, the DNA is TGCGCCAGCAGTGAGTCTGGACAGGGGGTGAGTAGCACTGAAGCTTTCTTT. As protein: CASSESGQGVSSTEAFF.